This T cell receptor beta chain was obtained from a study of immune heterogeneity within non-small cell lung tumors. Overall study context: Tumor histology was classified as squamous cell carcinoma in a few cases, non-squamous carcinoma in roughly 11 and not otherwise specified in 1.

Genomic DNA from bulk tumor acted as the template, and around 0.55 ug was loaded per sample. Several biopsies per primary tumor, spaced far apart, were taken during surgery. Those enrolled were patients newly diagnosed with untreated non-small cell lung cancer and undergoing curative surgery. A total of some 16 patients with newly diagnosed non-small cell lung cancer, all of whom were undergoing surgery with curative intent, made up the donors. Between the trimmed V and J ends, which lost 6 bases and 2 bases, there was a span of 10 bases. The CDR3 covers 13 residues. The sample holds many counts of this clonotype. TCR beta CDR3 was amplified by multiplex PCR using 32 V and 13 J primers. TCRdb independently ran MiXCR on the multiplex PCR reads; one entry per CDR3 protein. The sample holds just over 15,000 distinct CDR3 sequences, about 30% seen once.

The chain couples TRBV12-3 or TRBV12-4 to TRBJ1-2; a weak D match, TRBD1 (6 bases). Input material: lung tumor tissue. This receptor was obtained from a man aged 40-49 years with non-small cell lung cancer. CDR3 in amino acids: CASRSGANYGYTF. The CDR3 DNA follows: TGTGCCAGCAGGTCAGGGGCAAACTATGGCTACACCTTC.